This TCR beta chain comes out of a study of PD-1 blockade in classical Hodgkin lymphoma. The wider study: Patients were dosed intravenously with nivolumab at 3 mg/kg every 2 weeks. Whole-study findings and limits: Complete responders possessed baseline diversity comparable to newly diagnosed patients. In CD4+ cells, TCR diversity went up significantly by C4D1, but in CD8+ cells it did not.

The assay was immunoSEQ multiplex PCR, and TCRdb's table has in-frame clones only and misses some. The data contain tens of thousands of clones, 65% to 80% of them seen just once; the ten biggest clones take up 2.4%. Each of the patients experienced relapse following autologous stem cell transplantation, and their brentuximab vedotin exposure differed. Magnetic negative selection of thawed PBMCs was the method by which CD4+ T cells were purified. This clone was seen once. The antigen is not known. The germline V gene encodes CDR1 SGHTA and CDR2 FQGNSA. The CDR3 contains 16 residues. The germline V and J ends were trimmed by 1 base and 9 bases, with 19 bases remaining between them.

The sequencing used CD4+ T cells from blood, collected at baseline. This TCR came from a human donor with classical Hodgkin lymphoma. The rearrangement links TRBV7-2 to TRBJ2-1, with D possibly matching TRBD1 (6 bases). The CDR3: CASSLEGGSFVGEQFF. CDR3 DNA sequence: TGTGCCAGCAGCTTAGAAGGGGGTTCGTTCGTGGGTGAGCAGTTCTTC.